The T cell receptor (beta chain) under discussion was sequenced for a study of T cell responses to AZD1222 COVID-19 vaccine. Study-level findings and limits: Nearly half of spike-specific TCRs reportedly target unmutated variant regions. Vaccine-associated CD4 TCRs ranged over spike, dominating at 160-218 and 743-854. Mostly white British, mostly female donors; authors suggested clonal diversity may be underestimated. Spike-specific TCR breadth and depth both grew after two AZD1222 doses.

Per the germline V gene, CDR1 is SQVTM and CDR2 is ANQGSEA. This CDR3 is built from 13 residues. Unmatched junction bases numbered 1, after V lost 4 bases and J lost 2 bases. On this clone itself: Its specificity is unknown.

Method: immunoSEQ multiplex PCR; TCRdb's copy keeps in-frame clones and lacks some. The table lists around 60,000 clones, 81% of them singletons. The sequence derives from an adult who received the AZD1222 COVID-19 vaccine. This chain links TRBV29-1 with TRBJ2-3; 9 bases align to TRBD2. The starting material was peripheral blood, obtained 28 days after the second AZD1222 dose. CDR3 in amino acids: CSVGLAVTDTQYF. The CDR3 DNA reads TGCAGCGTTGGACTAGCGGTCACAGATACGCAGTATTTT.